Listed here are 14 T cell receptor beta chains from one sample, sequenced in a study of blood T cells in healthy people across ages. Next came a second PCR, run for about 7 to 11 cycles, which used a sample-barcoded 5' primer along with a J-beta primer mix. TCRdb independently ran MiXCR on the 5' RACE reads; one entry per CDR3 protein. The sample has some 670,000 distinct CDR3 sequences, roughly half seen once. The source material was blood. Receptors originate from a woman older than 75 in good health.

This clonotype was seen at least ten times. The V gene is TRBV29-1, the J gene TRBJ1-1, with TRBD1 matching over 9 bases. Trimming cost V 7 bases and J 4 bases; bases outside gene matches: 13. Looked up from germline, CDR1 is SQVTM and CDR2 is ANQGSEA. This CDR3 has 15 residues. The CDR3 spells CSASDQQGASTEAFF. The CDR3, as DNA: TGCAGCGCGTCGGACCAACAGGGGGCAAGCACTGAAGCTTTCTTT. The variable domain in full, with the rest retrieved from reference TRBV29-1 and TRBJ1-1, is SAVISQKPSRDICQRGTSLTIQCQVDSQVTMMFWYRQQPGQSLTLIATANQGSEATYESGFVIDKFPISRPNLTFSTLTVSNMSPEDSSIYLCSASDQQGASTEAFFGQGTRLTVV.

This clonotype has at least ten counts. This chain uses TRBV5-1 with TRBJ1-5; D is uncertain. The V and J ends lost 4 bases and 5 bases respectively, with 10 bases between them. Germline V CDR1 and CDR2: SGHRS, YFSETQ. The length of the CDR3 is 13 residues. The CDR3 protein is CASSLLPHQPQHF. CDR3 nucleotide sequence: TGCGCCAGCAGCCTCTTGCCCCATCAGCCCCAGCATTTT.

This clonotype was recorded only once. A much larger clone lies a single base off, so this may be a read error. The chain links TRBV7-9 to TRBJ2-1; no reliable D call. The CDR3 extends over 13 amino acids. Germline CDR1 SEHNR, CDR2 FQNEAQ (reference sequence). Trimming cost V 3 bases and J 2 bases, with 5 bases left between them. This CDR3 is CASSFDTYNEQFF. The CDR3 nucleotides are TGTGCCAGCAGCTTCGATACCTACAATGAGCAGTTCTTC.

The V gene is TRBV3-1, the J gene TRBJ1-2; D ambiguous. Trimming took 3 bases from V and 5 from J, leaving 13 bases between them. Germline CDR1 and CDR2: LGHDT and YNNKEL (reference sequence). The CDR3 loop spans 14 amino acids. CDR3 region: CASSQASGGYGYTF. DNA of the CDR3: TGTGCCAGCAGCCAGGCGAGCGGCGGATATGGCTACACCTTC. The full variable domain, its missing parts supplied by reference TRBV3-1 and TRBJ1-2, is DTAVSQTPKYLVTQMGNDKSIKCEQNLGHDTMYWYKQDSKKFLKIMFSYNNKELIINETVPNRFSPKSPDKAHLNLHINSLELGDSAVYFCASSQASGGYGYTFGSGTRLTVV.

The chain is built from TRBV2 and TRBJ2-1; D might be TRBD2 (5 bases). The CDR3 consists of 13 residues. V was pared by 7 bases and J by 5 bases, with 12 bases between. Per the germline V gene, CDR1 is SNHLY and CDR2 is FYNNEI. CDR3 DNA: TGTGCCAGCACGAGGGTTGGGAACAATGAGCAGTTCTTC. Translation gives CASTRVGNNEQFF.

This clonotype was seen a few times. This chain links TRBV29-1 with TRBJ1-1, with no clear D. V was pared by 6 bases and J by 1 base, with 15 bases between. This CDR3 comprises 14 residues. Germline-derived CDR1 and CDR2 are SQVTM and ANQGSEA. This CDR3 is CSVAHTGGNTEAFF. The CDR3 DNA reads TGCAGCGTCGCTCACACCGGAGGGAACACTGAAGCTTTCTTT.

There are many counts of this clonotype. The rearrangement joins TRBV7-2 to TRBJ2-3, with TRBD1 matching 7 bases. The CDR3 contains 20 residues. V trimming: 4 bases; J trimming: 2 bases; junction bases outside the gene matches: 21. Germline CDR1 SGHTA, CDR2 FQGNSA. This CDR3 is CASSSDERTGLITVTDTQYF. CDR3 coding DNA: TGTGCCAGCAGCTCAGACGAGAGGACAGGCCTAATTACAGTCACAGATACGCAGTATTTT.

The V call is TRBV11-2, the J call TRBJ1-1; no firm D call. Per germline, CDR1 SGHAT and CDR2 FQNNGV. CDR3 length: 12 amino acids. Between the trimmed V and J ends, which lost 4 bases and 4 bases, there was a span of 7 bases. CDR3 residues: CASSYTSTEAFF. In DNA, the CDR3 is TGTGCCAGCAGCTATACAAGCACTGAAGCTTTCTTT.

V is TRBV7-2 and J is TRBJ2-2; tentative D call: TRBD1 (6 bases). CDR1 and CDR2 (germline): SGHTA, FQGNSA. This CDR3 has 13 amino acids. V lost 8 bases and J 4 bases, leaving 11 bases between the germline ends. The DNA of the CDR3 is TGTGCCAGCGGAACAGGGCTCACCGGGGAGCTGTTTTTT. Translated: CASGTGLTGELFF.

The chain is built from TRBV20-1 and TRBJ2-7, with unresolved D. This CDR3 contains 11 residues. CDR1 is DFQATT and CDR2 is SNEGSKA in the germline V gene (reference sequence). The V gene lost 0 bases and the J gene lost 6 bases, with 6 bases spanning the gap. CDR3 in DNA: TGCAGTGCTAGAGAGCGACTCGAGCAGTACTTC. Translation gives CSARERLEQYF.

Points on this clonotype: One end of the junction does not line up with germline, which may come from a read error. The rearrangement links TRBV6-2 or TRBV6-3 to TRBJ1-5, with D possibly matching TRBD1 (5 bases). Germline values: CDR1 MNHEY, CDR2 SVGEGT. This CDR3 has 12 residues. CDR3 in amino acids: CAGREGVSNQHF. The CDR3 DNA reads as TGTGCCGGCAGGGAAGGTGTTTCGAACCAGCATTTT.

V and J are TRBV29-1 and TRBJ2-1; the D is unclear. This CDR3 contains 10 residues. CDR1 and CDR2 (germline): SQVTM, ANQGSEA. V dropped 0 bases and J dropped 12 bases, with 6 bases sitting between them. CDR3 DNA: TGCAGCGTTGAAGACGTTGGGCAGTTCTTC. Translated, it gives CSVEDVGQFF.

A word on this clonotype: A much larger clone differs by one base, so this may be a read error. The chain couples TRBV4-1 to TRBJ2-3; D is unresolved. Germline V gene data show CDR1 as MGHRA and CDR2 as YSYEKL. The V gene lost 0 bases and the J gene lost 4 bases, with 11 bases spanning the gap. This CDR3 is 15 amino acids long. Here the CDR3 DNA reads TGCGCCAGCAGCCAAGATCAGCGCCGCGCAGATACGCAGTATTTT. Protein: CASSQDQRRADTQYF.

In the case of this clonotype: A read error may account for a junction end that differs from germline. CDR3 DNA: TGCGTCAGCAGCCAAGAGCAGGGAATGAACACTGAAGCTTTCTTT. This gives the protein CVSSQEQGMNTEAFF. This chain uses TRBV4-3 with TRBJ1-1, with a weak D call TRBD1 (5 bases). Germline loops: CDR1 LGHNA, CDR2 YSLEER. The CDR3 covers 15 residues.